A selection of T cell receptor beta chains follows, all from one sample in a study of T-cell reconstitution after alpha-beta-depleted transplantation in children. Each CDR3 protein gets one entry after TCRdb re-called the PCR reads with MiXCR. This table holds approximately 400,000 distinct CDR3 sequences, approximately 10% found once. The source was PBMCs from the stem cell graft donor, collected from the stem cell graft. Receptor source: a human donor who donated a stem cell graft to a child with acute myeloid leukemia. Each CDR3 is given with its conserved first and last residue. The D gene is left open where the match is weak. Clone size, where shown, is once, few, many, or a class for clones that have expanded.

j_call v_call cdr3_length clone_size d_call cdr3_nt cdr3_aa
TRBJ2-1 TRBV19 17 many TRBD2 TGTGCCAGTAGTATGGCTAGCGGGGGTAGCTCCTACAATGAGCAGTTCTTC CASSMASGGSSYNEQFF
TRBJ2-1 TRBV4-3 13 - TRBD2 TGCGCCAGCTCGGGTCTAGCGGGAGATGAGCAGTTCTTC CASSGLAGDEQFF
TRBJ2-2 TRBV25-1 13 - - TGTGCCAGCAGTGACAGGAGAACCGGGGAGCTGTTTTTT CASSDRRTGELFF
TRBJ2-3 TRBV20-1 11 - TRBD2 TGCAGCCAGGGACTAGCGGATACGCAGTATTTT CSQGLADTQYF
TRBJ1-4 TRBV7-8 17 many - TGTGCCAGCAGCTTAGGCTCCGGGACATACTATCATGAAAAACTGTTTTTT CASSLGSGTYYHEKLFF
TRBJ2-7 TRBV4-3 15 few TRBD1 TGCGCCAGCAGCCAAGACAGACAGGGTATCTCTCAGCAGTACTTC CASSQDRQGISQQYF
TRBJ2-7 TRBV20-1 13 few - TGCAGTGCTAGCCGGGGTCTGTCTGGGGAGCAGTACTTC CSASRGLSGEQYF
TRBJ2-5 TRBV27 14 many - TGTGCCAGCAGTCGCCGGGACGTCCAAGAGACCCAGTACTTC CASSRRDVQETQYF
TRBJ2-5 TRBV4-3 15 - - TGCGCCAGCAGCCAAGATTCCGGGGTTGGGGAGACCCAGTACTTC CASSQDSGVGETQYF
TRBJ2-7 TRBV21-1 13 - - TGTGCCAGCAGCAAACTAGCGGGCTACGAGCAGTACTTC CASSKLAGYEQYF
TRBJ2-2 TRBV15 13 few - TGTGCCACCAGCAGAGATTTGTTCGGGGAGCTGTTTTTT CATSRDLFGELFF
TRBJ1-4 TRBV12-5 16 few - TGTGCTAGTGGTTTGGTACTTGGGGGCGGAGGGGAAAAACTGTTTTTT CASGLVLGGGGEKLFF
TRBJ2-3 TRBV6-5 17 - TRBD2 TGTGCCAGCAGCTCCTCGTTAGCGGGAGGGGCCACAGATACGCAGTATTTT CASSSSLAGGATDTQYF
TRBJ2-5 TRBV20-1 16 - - TGCAGTGCTAGATTGTTGGGGGATAGGGGTCGAGAGACCCAGTACTTC CSARLLGDRGRETQYF
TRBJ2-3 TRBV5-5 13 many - TGTGCCAGCAGCCGGGCCCCAACAGATACGCAGTATTTT CASSRAPTDTQYF
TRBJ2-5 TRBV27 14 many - TGTGCCAGCAGTCCGGGGCGGGGTGGTGAGACCCAGTACTTC CASSPGRGGETQYF
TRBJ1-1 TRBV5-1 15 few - TGCGCCAGCAGCTTGGCGTGGGGGCGCGACACTGAAGCTTTCTTT CASSLAWGRDTEAFF
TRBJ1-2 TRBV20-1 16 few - TGCAGTGCTAGAGATCACGTCCTCGGCACGGCCTATGGCTACACCTTC CSARDHVLGTAYGYTF
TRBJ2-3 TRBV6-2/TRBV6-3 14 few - TGTGCCAGCAGCATCGGCGGGGTAACAGATACGCAGTATTTT CASSIGGVTDTQYF
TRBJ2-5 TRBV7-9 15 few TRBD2 TGTGCCAGCAGGGGCTTCGGGGGGGCCCAAGAGACCCAGTACTTC CASRGFGGAQETQYF
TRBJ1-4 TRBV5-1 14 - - TGCGCCAGCAGCTTGGAGGGGAGAGCGGAAAAACCGTTTTTT CASSLEGRAEKPFF
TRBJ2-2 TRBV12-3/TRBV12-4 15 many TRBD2 TGTGCCAGCACCCCTATGACTAGCGCCACCGGGGAGCTGTTTTTT CASTPMTSATGELFF
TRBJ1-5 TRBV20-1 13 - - TGCAGTGCTAGTGTGCCGGGCAATCAGCCCCAGCATTTT CSASVPGNQPQHF
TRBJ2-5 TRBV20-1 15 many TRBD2 TGCAGTGCCTTGAGACTAGCGGGAGATGCTGAGACCCAGTACTTC CSALRLAGDAETQYF
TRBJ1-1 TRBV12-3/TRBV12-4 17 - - TGTGCCAGCAGTTTGTCCCGAGGGGGAGATATGATCACTGAAGCTTTCTTT CASSLSRGGDMITEAFF
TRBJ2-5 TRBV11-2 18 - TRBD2 TGTGCCAGCAGCTCGGGGCTACTAGCGGGTGGGGTCCAAGAGACCCAGTACTTC CASSSGLLAGGVQETQYF
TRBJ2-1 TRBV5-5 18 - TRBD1 TGTGCCAGCAGCTTATTTTTTGCGGAGACAGGGGACCACAATGAGCAGTTCTTC CASSLFFAETGDHNEQFF
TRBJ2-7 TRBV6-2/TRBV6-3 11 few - TGTGCCAGCCAAGGACCCTACGAGCAGTACTTC CASQGPYEQYF
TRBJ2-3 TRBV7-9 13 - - TGTGCCAGCAGCGCCCCCTTGGGGTATACGCAGTATTTT CASSAPLGYTQYF
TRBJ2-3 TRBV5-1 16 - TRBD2 TGCGCCAGCAGCTTGGCGGGACTAGCAGTCACAGATACGCAGTATTTT CASSLAGLAVTDTQYF
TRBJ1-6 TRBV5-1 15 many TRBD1 TGCGCCAGCAGCCAACCCGGGACAGAGGCTTCACCCCTCCACTTT CASSQPGTEASPLHF
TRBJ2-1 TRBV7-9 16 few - TGTGCCAGCAGCCCCCCTGAAGGAGGGGGGAGGGACGAGCAGTTCTTC CASSPPEGGGRDEQFF
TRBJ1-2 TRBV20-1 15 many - TGCAGTGCTAGGTATCCTGGGGCAGGGAACTATGGCTACACCTTC CSARYPGAGNYGYTF
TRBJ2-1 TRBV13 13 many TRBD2 TGTGCCAGCATCGGCGGGGGGGCCGATGAGCAGTTCTTC CASIGGGADEQFF
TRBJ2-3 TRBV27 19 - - TGTGCCAGCAGTTTCGGCAGGGGAAGAGGTCTAGCGCGCACAGATACGCAGTATTTT CASSFGRGRGLARTDTQYF
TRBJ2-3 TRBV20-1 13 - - TGCAGTGCTAGTTTTTTGGCATTAGATACGCAGTATTTT CSASFLALDTQYF
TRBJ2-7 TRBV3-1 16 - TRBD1 TGTGCCAGCAGCCTTACTTTCCGGGACAGGGATAAGGTCCTGTACTTC CASSLTFRDRDKVLYF
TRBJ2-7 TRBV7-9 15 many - TGTGCCAGCAGCTTAACCTGGGGTTCTTCCTACGAGCAGTACTTC CASSLTWGSSYEQYF
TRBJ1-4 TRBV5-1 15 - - TGCGCCAGCAGCTTGACCGGACAAGAAAATGAAAAACTGTTTTTT CASSLTGQENEKLFF
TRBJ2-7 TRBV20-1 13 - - TGCAGTATAAAACCGGGACACCAATACGAGCAGTACTTC CSIKPGHQYEQYF
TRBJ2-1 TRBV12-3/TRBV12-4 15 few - TGTGCCAGCAGACTAGGGACCACCCCTACAGATGAGCAGTTCTTC CASRLGTTPTDEQFF
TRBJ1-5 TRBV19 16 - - TGTGCCAGTATGAAGGGGGGATCTACGAGCAATCAGCCCCAGCATTTT CASMKGGSTSNQPQHF
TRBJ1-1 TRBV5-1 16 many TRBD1 TGCGCCAGCAGCCCCGGGCAGGGGGGTCTTAACACTGAAGCTTTCTTT CASSPGQGGLNTEAFF
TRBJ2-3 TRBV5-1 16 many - TGCGCCAGCAGCTTGGCCGGAGGGATGAGCACAGATACGCAGTATTTT CASSLAGGMSTDTQYF
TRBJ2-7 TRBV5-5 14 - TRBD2 TGTGCCAGCCGCAGACTAGCGGGAGGCTACGAGCAGTACTTC CASRRLAGGYEQYF
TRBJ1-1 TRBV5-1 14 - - TGCGCCAGCATGTGGGGGGGGGCAGACACTGAAGCTTTCTTT CASMWGGADTEAFF
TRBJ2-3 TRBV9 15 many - TGTGCCAGCAGCGTAAAGTTCCGGAGCACAGATACGCAGTATTTT CASSVKFRSTDTQYF
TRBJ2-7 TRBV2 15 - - TGTGCCAGCGGACCCTCCGCAGTCAGCTCCTACGAGCAGTACTTC CASGPSAVSSYEQYF
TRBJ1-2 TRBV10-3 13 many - TGTGCCATCAGGTCAGGGAAAGACTATGGCTACACCTTC CAIRSGKDYGYTF
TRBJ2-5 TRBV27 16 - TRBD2 TGTGCCAGCAGTTTTTGGCGCGGGGGGAGGGCGGAGACCCAGTACTTC CASSFWRGGRAETQYF
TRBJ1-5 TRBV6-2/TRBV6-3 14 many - TGTGCCAGCAGTTACTCGGCAAAGAATGAGCCCCAGCATTTT CASSYSAKNEPQHF
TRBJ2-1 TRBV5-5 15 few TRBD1 TGTGCCAGCAGAACTAGGGACAGGATATACAATGAGCAGTTCTTC CASRTRDRIYNEQFF